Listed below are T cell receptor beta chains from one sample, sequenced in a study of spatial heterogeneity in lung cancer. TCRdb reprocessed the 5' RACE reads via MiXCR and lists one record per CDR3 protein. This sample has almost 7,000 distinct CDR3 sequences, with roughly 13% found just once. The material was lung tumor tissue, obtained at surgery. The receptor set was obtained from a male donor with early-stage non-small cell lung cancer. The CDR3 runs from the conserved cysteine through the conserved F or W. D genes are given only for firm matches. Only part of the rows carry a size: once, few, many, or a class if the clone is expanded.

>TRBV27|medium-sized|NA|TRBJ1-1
CASSFSEDLNTEAFF
TGTGCCAGCAGTTTTTCGGAGGACCTCAACACTGAAGCTTTCTTT
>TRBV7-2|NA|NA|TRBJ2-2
CASSLAATNTGELFF
TGTGCCAGCAGCTTAGCGGCGACTAACACCGGGGAGCTGTTTTTT
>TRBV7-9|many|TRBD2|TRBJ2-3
CASSSPDSSGDTQYF
TGTGCCAGCAGCTCACCAGATTCTAGCGGAGATACGCAGTATTTT
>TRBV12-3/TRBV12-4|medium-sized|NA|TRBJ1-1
CASSYGTGGEAFF
TGTGCCAGCAGTTACGGTACGGGGGGTGAAGCTTTCTTT
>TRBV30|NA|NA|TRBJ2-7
CAWRVKGGEQYF
TGTGCCTGGAGGGTGAAAGGAGGCGAGCAGTACTTC
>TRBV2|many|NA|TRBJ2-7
CASSVQENYEQYF
TGTGCCAGCAGTGTTCAGGAGAACTACGAGCAGTACTTC
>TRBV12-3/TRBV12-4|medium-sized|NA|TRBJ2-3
CASSRGLASTDTQYF
TGTGCCAGCAGTAGGGGACTCGCTAGCACAGATACGCAGTATTTT
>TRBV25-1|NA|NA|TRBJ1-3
CASRGSGNTIYF
TGTGCCAGCAGGGGTTCTGGAAACACCATATATTTT
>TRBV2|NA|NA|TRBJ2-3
CASRTDNTDTQYF
TGTGCCAGCAGGACAGATAACACAGATACGCAGTATTTT
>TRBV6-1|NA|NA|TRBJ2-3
CASRDGIGTDTQYF
TGTGCCAGCCGGGACGGAATTGGTACAGATACGCAGTATTTT
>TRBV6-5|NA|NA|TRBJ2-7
CASRTRARQTEGAGYF
TGTGCCAGCAGAACCCGAGCCCGGCAAACAGAAGGGGCGGGGTACTTC
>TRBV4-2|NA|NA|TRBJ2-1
CASSLDSDGEQFF
TGTGCCAGCAGCCTCGATAGCGACGGTGAGCAGTTCTTC
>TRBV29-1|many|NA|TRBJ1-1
CSVGSKLRRTEAFF
TGCAGCGTTGGATCCAAACTGAGGAGAACTGAAGCTTTCTTT
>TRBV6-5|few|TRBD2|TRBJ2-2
CASSFTIAGGSTGELFF
TGTGCCAGCAGTTTTACTATAGCGGGAGGGTCCACCGGGGAGCTGTTTTTT